This T cell receptor (beta chain) was sequenced during a study of OX40 agonist ivuxolimab in advanced cancers. Background on the whole study: Ivuxolimab, which targeted the costimulatory receptor OX40 (CD134), was an agonistic, fully human IgG2 monoclonal antibody. Intravenous ivuxolimab was administered to patients every 2 weeks at six dose levels: 0.01, 0.1, 0.3, 1.5, 3 and 10 mg/kg. Of the approximately 50 patients in dose escalation, some 19 had hepatocellular carcinoma, some 15 had melanoma, 9 had renal cell carcinoma and 9 had head and neck cancer. The dose-escalation cohort was about 86% male with a mean age of approximately 60 years, ranging from roughly 23 to 85. Patients were allowed to have had prior anti-PD-1, anti-PD-L1 or anti-CTLA-4 therapy, and 40% to 45% of the dose-escalation patients had previously received checkpoint inhibitors. Partial responses were achieved by three dose-escalation patients, of whom one had hepatocellular carcinoma and two had cutaneous melanoma. Peripheral TCRbeta sequencing aimed to test whether ivuxolimab altered TCR sequence diversity and caused clonal T-cell expansion. The paper covers the monotherapy dose-escalation part of the phase I ivuxolimab trial, which included N of about 56 patients.

Genomic DNA was isolated from the sorted cells so that the TCRbeta CDR3 region could be sequenced. The immunoSEQ Assay was used for sequencing of TCRbeta CDR3 regions. Drawn from immuneACCESS, this table holds only the in-frame rearrangements with V and J called that TCRdb kept. Clones are partly lost; checked studies trace under half to an unresolved V gene and leave the rest unexplained. Present in this sample are about 90,000 clones, about 87% of which were seen just once. The ten largest account for 7% to 8.5% of the sample. As for this clone: Which antigen it targets is not known. No base-level quality is on record; no much larger clone is a single base apart.

The study at large found these results: Partial responders in the 0.1-3.0 mg/kg groups had among the lowest normalized peripheral clonal expansion, especially among CD8+ T cells. After ivuxolimab, expanded clones were on average more numerous among CD8+ T cells than among CD4+ T cells. Low levels of normalized T-cell clonal expansion were also seen in some nonresponding patients. Antigen specificity was not determined for the clonally expanded peripheral T cells. At doses of 0.1 to 3.0 mg/kg, clonal expansion of both CD4+ and CD8+ T cells in blood was seen between baseline and week 6.

Patients with autoimmune disease history or receiving systemic immunosuppression were excluded from the trial. In every dose cohort, peripheral blood was drawn for TCR sequencing at baseline, cycle 4 day 1, and cycle 7 day 1. The samples were drawn from a first-in-human, open-label, multicenter phase I dose-escalation trial of ivuxolimab. Adults with locally advanced or metastatic melanoma, renal cell carcinoma, hepatocellular carcinoma or head and neck squamous cell carcinoma were enrolled in the trial. Before TCR sequencing, CD4+ T cells and CD8+ T cells from peripheral blood were sorted into separate populations. The germline V gene gives CDR1 as SGHDT and CDR2 as YYEEEE. Including the terminal cysteine and phenylalanine, the CDR3 comprises 16 residues. Only the CDR3 portion is preserved as DNA: 48 bases, with reading frame beginning at the first base. Between the V and J ends, shortened by 4 bases and 1 base respectively, the junction contains 18 bases.

The input for sequencing was CD4+ or CD8+ T cells sorted from blood, taken in a trial of the OX40 agonist ivuxolimab. The sequence joins TRBV5-6 to TRBJ2-7; perhaps TRBD1 is the D gene, with 7 bases matching. This receptor was taken from an adult with an advanced solid tumor such as melanoma, head and neck, liver or kidney cancer. The CDR3 is CASSGGKGTVSYEQYF. The nucleotide sequence reads as follows: TGTGCCAGCAGCGGCGGGAAGGGGACAGTTTCCTACGAGCAGTACTTC.